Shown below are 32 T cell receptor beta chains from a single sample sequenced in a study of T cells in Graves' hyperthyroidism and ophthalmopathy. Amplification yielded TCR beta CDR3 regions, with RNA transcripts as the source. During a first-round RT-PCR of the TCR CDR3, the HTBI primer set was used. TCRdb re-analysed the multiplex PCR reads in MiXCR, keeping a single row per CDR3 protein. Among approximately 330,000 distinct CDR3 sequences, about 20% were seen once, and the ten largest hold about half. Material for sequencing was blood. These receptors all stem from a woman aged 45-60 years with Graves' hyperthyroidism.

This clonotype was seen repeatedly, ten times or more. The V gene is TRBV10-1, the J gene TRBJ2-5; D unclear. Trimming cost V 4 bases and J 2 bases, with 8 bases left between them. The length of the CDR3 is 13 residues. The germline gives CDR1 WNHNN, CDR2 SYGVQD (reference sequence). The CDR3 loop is CASSGANQETQYF. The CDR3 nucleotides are TGCGCCAGCAGTGGGGCCAATCAAGAGACCCAGTACTTC.

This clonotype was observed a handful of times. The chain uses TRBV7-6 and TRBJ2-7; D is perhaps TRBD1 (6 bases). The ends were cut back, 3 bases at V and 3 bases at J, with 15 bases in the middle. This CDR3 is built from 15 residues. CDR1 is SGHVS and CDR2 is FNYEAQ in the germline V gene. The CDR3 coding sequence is TGTGCCAGCAGCTTTCCCGGGACACGTAACTACGAGCAGTACGTC. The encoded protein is CASSFPGTRNYEQYV.

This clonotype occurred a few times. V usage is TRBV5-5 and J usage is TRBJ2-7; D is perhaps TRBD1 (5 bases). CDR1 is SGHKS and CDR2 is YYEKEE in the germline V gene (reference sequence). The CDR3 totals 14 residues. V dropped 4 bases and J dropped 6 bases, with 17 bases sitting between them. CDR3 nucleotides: TGTGCCAGCAGCGACGGACCCCAGGGTCCCGAGCAGTACGTC. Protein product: CASSDGPQGPEQYV.

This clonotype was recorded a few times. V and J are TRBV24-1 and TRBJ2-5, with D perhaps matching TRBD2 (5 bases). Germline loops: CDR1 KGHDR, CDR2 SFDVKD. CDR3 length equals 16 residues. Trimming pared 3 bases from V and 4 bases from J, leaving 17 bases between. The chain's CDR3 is CATSDPGVRSGETQYF. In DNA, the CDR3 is TGTGCCACCAGTGATCCCGGTGTGAGAAGCGGAGAGACCCAGTACTTC.

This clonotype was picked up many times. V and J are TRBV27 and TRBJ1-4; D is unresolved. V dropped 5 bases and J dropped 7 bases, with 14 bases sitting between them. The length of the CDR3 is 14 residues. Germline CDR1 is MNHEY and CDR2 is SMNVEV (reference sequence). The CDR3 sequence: CASSPGPAPEKLFF. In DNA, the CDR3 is TGTGCCAGCAGTCCCGGCCCGGCCCCTGAAAAACTGTTTTTT.

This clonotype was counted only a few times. The CDR3: CSARDRTSGSLNEQYF. CDR3 in DNA: TGCAGTGCTAGAGACCGGACTAGCGGGAGCCTAAACGAGCAGTACTTC. This chain connects TRBV20-1 to TRBJ2-7; 13 bases line up with TRBD2. With V trimmed by 0 bases and J by 5 bases, 7 bases remained unmatched. This CDR3 region has 16 residues. Germline loops: CDR1 DFQATT, CDR2 SNEGSKA (reference sequence).

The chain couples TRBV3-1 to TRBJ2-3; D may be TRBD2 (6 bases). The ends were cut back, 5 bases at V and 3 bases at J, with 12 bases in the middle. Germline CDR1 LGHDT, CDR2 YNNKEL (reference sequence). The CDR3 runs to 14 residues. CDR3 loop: CASSNLAETDTQYF. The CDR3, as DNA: TGTGCCAGCAGCAATTTAGCGGAAACAGATACGCAGTATTTT.

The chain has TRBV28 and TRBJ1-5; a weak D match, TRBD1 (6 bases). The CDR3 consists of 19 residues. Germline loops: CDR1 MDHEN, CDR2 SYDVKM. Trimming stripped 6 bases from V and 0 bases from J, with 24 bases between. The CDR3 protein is CASSFPSGDMPFSNQPQHF. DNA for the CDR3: TGTGCCAGCAGCTTCCCCTCCGGGGACATGCCATTTAGCAATCAGCCCCAGCATTTT. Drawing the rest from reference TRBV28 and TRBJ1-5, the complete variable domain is DVKVTQSSRYLVKRTGEKVFLECVQDMDHENMFWYRQDPGLGLRLIYFSYDVKMKEKGDIPEGYSVSREKKERFSLILESASTNQTSMYLCASSFPSGDMPFSNQPQHFGDGTRLSIL.

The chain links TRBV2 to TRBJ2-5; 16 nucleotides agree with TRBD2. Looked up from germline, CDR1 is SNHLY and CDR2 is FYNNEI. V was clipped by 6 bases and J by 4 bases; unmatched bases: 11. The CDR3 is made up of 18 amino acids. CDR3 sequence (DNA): TGTGCCAGCAGCGGGACTAGCGGGGGGGCCTCCCGCCCAGAGACCCAGTACTTC. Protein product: CASSGTSGGASRPETQYF.

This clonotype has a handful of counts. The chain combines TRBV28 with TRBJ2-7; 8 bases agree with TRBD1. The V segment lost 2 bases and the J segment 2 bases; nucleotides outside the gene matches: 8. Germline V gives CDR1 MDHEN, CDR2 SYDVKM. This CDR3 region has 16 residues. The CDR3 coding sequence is TGTGCCAGCAGTTTACTCGGACAGGGTGAGGCCTACGAGCAGTACTTC. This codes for CASSLLGQGEAYEQYF.

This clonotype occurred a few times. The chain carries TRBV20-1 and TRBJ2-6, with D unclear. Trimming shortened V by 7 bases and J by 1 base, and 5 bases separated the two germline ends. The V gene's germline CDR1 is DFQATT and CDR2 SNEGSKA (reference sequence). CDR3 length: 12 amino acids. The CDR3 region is CSVRSGANVLTF. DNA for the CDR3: TGCAGTGTTCGATCTGGGGCCAACGTCCTGACTTTC.

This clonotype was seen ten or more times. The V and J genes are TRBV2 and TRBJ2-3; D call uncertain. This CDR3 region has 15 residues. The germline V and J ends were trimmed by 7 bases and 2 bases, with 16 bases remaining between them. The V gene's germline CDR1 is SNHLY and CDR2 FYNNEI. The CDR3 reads CASKGRAVPTDTQYF. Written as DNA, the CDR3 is TGTGCCAGCAAGGGCCGGGCAGTGCCCACAGATACGCAGTATTTT.

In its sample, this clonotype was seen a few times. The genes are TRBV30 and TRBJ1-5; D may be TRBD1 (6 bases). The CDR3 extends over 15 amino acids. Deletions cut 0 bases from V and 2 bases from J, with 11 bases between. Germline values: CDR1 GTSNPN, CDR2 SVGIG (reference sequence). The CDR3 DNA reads TGTGCCTGGAGTGTGGCGGGGGCTGGCAATCAGCCCCAGCATTTT. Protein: CAWSVAGAGNQPQHF.

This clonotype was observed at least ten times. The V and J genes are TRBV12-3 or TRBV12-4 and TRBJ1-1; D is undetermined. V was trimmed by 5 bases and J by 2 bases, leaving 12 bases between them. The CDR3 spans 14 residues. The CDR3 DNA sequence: TGTGCCAGCAGTGGACCTCTACCAAACACTGAAGCTTTCTTT. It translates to CASSGPLPNTEAFF.

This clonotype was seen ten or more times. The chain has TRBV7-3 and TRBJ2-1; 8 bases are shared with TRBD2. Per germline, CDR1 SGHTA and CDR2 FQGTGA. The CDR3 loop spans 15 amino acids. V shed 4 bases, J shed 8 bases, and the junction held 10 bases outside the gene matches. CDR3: CASSSSAGGKDEQFF. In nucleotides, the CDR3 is TGTGCCAGCAGCTCTTCCGCGGGAGGAAAGGATGAGCAGTTCTTC. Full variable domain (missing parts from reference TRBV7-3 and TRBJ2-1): GAGVSQTPSNKVTEKGKYVELRCDPISGHTALYWYRQSLGQGPEFLIYFQGTGAADDSGLPNDRFFAVRPEGSVSTLKIQRTERGDSAVYLCASSSSAGGKDEQFFGPGTRLTVL.

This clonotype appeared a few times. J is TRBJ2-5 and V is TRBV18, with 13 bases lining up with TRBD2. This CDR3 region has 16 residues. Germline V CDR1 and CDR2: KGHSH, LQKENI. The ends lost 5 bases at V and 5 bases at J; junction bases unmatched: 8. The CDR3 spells CASSSRTSGSMETQYF. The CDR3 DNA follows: TGTGCCAGCTCATCTCGGACTAGCGGGAGTATGGAGACCCAGTACTTC.

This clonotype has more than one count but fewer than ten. The chain's CDR3 is CAISEGAGGERGNQPQHF. In nucleotides, the CDR3 is TGTGCCATCAGTGAGGGGGCAGGGGGCGAGAGGGGCAATCAGCCCCAGCATTTT. The rearrangement links TRBV10-3 to TRBJ1-5; the match to TRBD1 covers 8 bases. This CDR3 region has 18 residues. The germline CDR1 and CDR2 sequences are ENHRY and SYGVKD. J lost 2 bases, V lost 2 bases, and 11 bases had no gene match.

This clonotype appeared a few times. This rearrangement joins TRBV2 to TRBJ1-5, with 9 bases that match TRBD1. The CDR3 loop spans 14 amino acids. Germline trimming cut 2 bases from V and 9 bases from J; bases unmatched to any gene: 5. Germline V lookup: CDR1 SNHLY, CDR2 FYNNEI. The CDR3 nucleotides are TGTGCCAGCAGTGAAAGGACAGGGGTTCCGCCCCAGCATTTT. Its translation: CASSERTGVPPQHF.

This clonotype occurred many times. The CDR3 region has the DNA TGTGCCAGCAGCCGAGGGACTAAGGGAGATCAGCCCCAGCATTTT. This encodes CASSRGTKGDQPQHF. V is TRBV3-1 and J is TRBJ1-5; D possibly corresponds to TRBD1 (5 bases). Germline CDR1 LGHDT, CDR2 YNNKEL (reference sequence). This CDR3 has 15 residues. V was cut by 4 bases and J by 5 bases, with 15 bases left in between. The whole variable domain, remainder taken from reference TRBV3-1 and TRBJ1-5, is DTAVSQTPKYLVTQMGNDKSIKCEQNLGHDTMYWYKQDSKKFLKIMFSYNNKELIINETVPNRFSPKSPDKAHLNLHINSLELGDSAVYFCASSRGTKGDQPQHFGDGTRLSIL.

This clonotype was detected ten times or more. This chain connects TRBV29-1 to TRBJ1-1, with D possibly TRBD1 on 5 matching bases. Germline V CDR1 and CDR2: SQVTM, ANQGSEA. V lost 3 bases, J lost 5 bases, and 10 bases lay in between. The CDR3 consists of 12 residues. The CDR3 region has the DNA TGCAGCGTTGACGGTGGGGGGACTGAAGCTTTCTTT. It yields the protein CSVDGGGTEAFF. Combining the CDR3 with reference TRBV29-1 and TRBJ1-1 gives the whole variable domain SAVISQKPSRDICQRGTSLTIQCQVDSQVTMMFWYRQQPGQSLTLIATANQGSEATYESGFVIDKFPISRPNLTFSTLTVSNMSPEDSSIYLCSVDGGGTEAFFGQGTRLTVV.

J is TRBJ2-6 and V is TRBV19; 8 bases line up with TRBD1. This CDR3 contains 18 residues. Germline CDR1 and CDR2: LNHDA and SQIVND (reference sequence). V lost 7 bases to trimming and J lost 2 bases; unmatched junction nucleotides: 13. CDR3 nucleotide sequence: TGTGCCAGTACCGTGACCGGGACAGGCCACCCTGGGGCCAACGTCCTGACTTTC. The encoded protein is CASTVTGTGHPGANVLTF.

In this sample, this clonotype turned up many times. The DNA of the CDR3 is TGCGCCAGCAGCTGGTCCGGGGGGCGAGAGACCCAGTACTTC. Amino acids: CASSWSGGRETQYF. The chain links TRBV5-1 to TRBJ2-5; tentatively, D is TRBD2 (7 bases). The CDR3 loop spans 14 amino acids. CDR1 SGHRS and CDR2 YFSETQ come from the germline V gene. V was clipped by 3 bases and J by 4 bases, with 13 bases between them.

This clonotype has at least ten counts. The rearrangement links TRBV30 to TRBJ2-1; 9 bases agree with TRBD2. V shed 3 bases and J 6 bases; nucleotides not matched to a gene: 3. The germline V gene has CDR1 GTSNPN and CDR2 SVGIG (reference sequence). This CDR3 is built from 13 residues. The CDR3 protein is CAWRAGGTNEQFF. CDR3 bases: TGTGCCTGGAGGGCGGGAGGGACCAATGAGCAGTTCTTC.

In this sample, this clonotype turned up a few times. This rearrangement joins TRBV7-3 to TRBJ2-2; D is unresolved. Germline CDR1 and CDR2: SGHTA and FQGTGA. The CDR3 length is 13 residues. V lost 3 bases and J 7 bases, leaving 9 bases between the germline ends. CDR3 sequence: CASSLSHSGELFF. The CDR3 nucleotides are TGTGCCAGCAGCTTGTCACACAGCGGGGAGCTGTTTTTT.

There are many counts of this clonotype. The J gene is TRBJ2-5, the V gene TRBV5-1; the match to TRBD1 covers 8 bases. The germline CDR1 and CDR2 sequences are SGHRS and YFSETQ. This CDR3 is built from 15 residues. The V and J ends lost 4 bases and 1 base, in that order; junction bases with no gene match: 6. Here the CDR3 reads CASSIQQGGQETQYF. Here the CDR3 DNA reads TGCGCCAGCAGCATCCAACAGGGGGGCCAAGAGACCCAGTACTTC.

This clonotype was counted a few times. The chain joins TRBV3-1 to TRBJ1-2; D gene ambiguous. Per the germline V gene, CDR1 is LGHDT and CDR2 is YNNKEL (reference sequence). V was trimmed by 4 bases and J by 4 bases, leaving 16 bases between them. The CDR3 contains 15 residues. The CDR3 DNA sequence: TGTGCCAGCAGCCCCTCGGACCTTATGATCTATGGCTACACCTTC. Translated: CASSPSDLMIYGYTF.

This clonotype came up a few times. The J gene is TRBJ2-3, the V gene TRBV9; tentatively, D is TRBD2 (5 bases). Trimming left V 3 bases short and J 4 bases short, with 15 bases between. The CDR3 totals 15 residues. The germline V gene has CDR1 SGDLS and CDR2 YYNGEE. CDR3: CASSAGALVPDTQYF. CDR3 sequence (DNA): TGTGCCAGCAGCGCCGGCGCACTAGTTCCAGATACGCAGTATTTT.

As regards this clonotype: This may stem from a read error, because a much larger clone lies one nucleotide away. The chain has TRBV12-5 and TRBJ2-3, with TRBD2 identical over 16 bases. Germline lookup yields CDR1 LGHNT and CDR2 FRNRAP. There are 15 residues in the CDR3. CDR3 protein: CVSSQGLAGGDTQYF. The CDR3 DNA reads TGTGTTAGCAGCCAGGGACTAGCGGGAGGGGATACGCAGTATTTT.

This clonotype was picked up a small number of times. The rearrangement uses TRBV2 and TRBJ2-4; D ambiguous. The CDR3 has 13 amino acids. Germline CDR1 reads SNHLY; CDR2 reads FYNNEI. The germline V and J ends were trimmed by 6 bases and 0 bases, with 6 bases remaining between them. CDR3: CASSRAAKNIQYF. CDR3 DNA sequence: TGTGCCAGCAGCCGGGCAGCCAAAAACATTCAGTACTTC.

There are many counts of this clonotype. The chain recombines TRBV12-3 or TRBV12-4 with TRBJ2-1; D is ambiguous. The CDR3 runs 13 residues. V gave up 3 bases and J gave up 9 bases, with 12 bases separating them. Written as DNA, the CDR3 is TGTGCCAGCAGTTTGATTCAAGCGTCTGAGCAGTTCTTC. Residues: CASSLIQASEQFF.

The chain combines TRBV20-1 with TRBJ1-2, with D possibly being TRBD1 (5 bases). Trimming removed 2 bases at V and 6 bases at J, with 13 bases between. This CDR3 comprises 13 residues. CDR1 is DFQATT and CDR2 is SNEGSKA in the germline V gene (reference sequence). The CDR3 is CSARRGGGDGYTF. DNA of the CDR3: TGCAGTGCTAGACGGGGGGGGGGGGATGGCTACACCTTC.

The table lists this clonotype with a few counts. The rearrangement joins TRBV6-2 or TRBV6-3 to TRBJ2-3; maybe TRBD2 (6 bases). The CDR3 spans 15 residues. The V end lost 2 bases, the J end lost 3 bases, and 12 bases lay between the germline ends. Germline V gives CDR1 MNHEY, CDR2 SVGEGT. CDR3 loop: CASSYRGRRTDTQYF. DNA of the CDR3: TGTGCCAGCAGTTACAGAGGGAGGCGTACAGATACGCAGTATTTT.